This T cell receptor (beta chain) appears in the sequencing data of a study of somatic mutations in cytotoxic T cells in rheumatoid arthritis. General study findings and limits: Antigens recognized by the expanded CD8+ clones were unknown. A significant difference in CD8+ T-cell clonality was not found between rheumatoid arthritis patients and age-matched healthy controls. With advancing age, CD8+ clonality climbed in rheumatoid arthritis patients but did not rise in healthy controls.

Women made up roughly 60% of the healthy controls, who were blood donors with a median age of around 56 years (range about 21-70). The protocol was immunoSEQ multiplex PCR, while the TCRdb copy is restricted to in-frame clones and leaves out a portion. This sample has about 20,000 clones; 70% to 90% occur once, and the top ten carry 15%. Judged by abundance, this clone is hyperexpanded (1% or more). Its cognate antigen is unknown. The TCR originated in a man aged 35-49 years in good health. Sequencing input: CD8+ T cells sorted from blood.

The CDR3 DNA reads TGTGCCAGCGAGGAGGGGGCCCACTATGGCTACACCTTC. This translates into CASEEGAHYGYTF. The rearrangement uses TRBV7-2 and TRBJ1-2, with TRBD1 identical over 7 bases. The CDR3 loop spans 13 amino acids. From germline, CDR1 is SGHTA and CDR2 FQGNSA. J gave up 3 bases and V 8 bases, and 6 bases lay outside the gene matches.